The following is a T cell receptor (beta chain) sequence with its context. These data originate in a study of blood T cells in healthy people across ages. The use of a sample-barcoded 5' primer and a J-beta primer mix characterized a second PCR of roughly 6 to 12 cycles. TCRdb processed the 5' RACE reads anew with MiXCR; each CDR3 protein has one entry. The table has about 650,000 distinct CDR3 sequences, approximately 30% seen once. Donation came from healthy Caucasian individuals in Russia who were aged roughly 6 to 95. Germline V gene sequence: CDR1 GTSNPN, CDR2 SVGIG (reference sequence). The length of the CDR3 is 11 residues. V was pared by 3 bases and J by 5 bases, with 7 bases between.

The material sequenced was blood. J is TRBJ2-5 and V is TRBV30, with unresolved D. This receptor was obtained from an elderly woman in good health. Here the CDR3 reads CAWSFLETQYF. The CDR3 DNA sequence: TGTGCCTGGAGCTTCCTCGAGACCCAGTACTTC.